This T cell receptor beta chain is drawn from a study of neurological immune-mediated disorders. The cDNA was produced through 5'RACE with 10-nucleotide random UMIs. A single record per CDR3 protein comes from TCRdb applying MiXCR to the 5' RACE reads. The sample has 100,000 or so distinct CDR3 sequences; approximately 13% are singletons. V was pared by 2 bases and J by 4 bases, with 21 bases between. The CDR3 sequence is 18 residues long. Germline-derived CDR1 and CDR2 are MNHEY and SVGAGI. The time point denotes: longitudinal time-point 2. This clonotype has ten or more counts. The source is a female donor with HTLV-1-associated myelopathy (HAM/TSP). The rearrangement uses TRBV6-5 and TRBJ2-1, with a tentative D call TRBD2 (5 bases). The sample consisted of PBMCs. This CDR3 is CASSYPRTGEKAYNEQFF. The CDR3 DNA is TGTGCCAGCAGTTACCCCAGGACTGGGGAAAAGGCTTACAATGAGCAGTTCTTC.